These 21 T cell receptor beta chains were all obtained from the same sample, sequenced in a study of blood T cell repertoires in COVID-19. Generated by immunoSEQ multiplex PCR, the TCRdb table keeps only in-frame clones and is missing some. Counted here are approximately 300,000 clones, roughly 84% occurring once; the ten biggest clones make up around 16%. Sequencing used peripheral blood. The source of these receptors is a person in their 70s with COVID-19, enrolled during active disease.

The chain employs TRBV7-3 and TRBJ2-1; weak D call: TRBD2 (5 bases). Germline CDR1 is SGHTA and CDR2 is FQGTGA. The CDR3 spans 16 residues. Trimming removed 4 bases from V and 2 bases from J, with 15 bases in between. For the CDR3, the DNA is TGTGCCAGCAGCTCAAAAGAGGGCGAGGCCTACAATGAGCAGTTCTTC. Translated: CASSSKEGEAYNEQFF.

The chain is built from TRBV7-2 and TRBJ2-7; maybe TRBD2 (6 bases). This CDR3 region has 15 residues. Trimming took off 2 bases at V and 4 bases at J, with 15 bases between the two ends. The germline V gene encodes CDR1 SGHTA and CDR2 FQGNSA. The CDR3 sequence: CASSLFGGEGYEQYF. The CDR3 region has the DNA TGTGCCAGCAGCTTATTCGGGGGAGAAGGTTACGAGCAGTACTTC.

This clone was seen a single time. The chain uses TRBV5-6 and TRBJ2-4; D not certain. Per germline, CDR1 SGHDT and CDR2 YYEEEE. This CDR3 has 11 residues. V was clipped by 4 bases and J by 6 bases, with 5 bases between them. CDR3 coding DNA: TGTGCCAGCAGCCACTCAAACATTCAGTACTTC. This encodes CASSHSNIQYF.

This sequence joins TRBV5-1 and TRBJ2-2; 10 bases agree with TRBD1. The CDR3 runs 15 residues. Losses at the gene ends were 4 bases for V and 3 bases for J; bases not matched to a gene: 3. Per germline, CDR1 SGHRS and CDR2 YFSETQ. The CDR3 reads CASSRGTGDTGELFF. The CDR3 region has the DNA TGCGCCAGCAGCCGGGGGACAGGGGACACCGGGGAGCTGTTTTTT.

A single count supports this clone. This chain connects TRBV6-6 to TRBJ2-7; TRBD2 might be the D (6 bases). Trimming stripped 5 bases from V and 5 bases from J, with 19 bases between. CDR3 size: 15 residues. The germline CDR1 and CDR2 sequences are MNHNY and SVGAGI (reference sequence). For the CDR3, the DNA is TGTGCCAGCAGTCCCCTTGGAGGGACCGGGGACGAGCAGTACTTC. It is translated as CASSPLGGTGDEQYF.

This clone was detected only a few times. The gene calls are TRBV7-2 and TRBJ2-7, with no clear D. CDR1 is SGHTA, CDR2 FQGNSA, per germline. The CDR3 runs to 13 residues. V was clipped by 3 bases and J by 3 bases, with 9 bases between them. The CDR3 bases are TGTGCCAGCAGCTTTAGCAACCACTACGAGCAGTACTTC. The encoded protein is CASSFSNHYEQYF. The complete variable domain, with remaining parts taken from reference TRBV7-2 and TRBJ2-7, reads GAGVSQSPSNKVTEKGKDVELRCDPISGHTALYWYRQSLGQGLEFLIYFQGNSAPDKSGLPSDRFSAERTGGSVSTLTIQRTQQEDSAVYLCASSFSNHYEQYFGPGTRLTVT.

The chain carries TRBV19 and TRBJ1-1, with D maybe TRBD1 (5 bases). V lost 3 bases and J 0 bases, leaving 8 bases between the germline ends. The CDR3 totals 14 residues. Germline V gene data show CDR1 as LNHDA and CDR2 as SQIVND (reference sequence). In nucleotides, the CDR3 is TGTGCCAGTAGTATCAGGGATTTGAACACTGAAGCTTTCTTT. This encodes CASSIRDLNTEAFF.

The chain is built from TRBV24-1 and TRBJ1-5, with D hard to call. CDR1 is KGHDR and CDR2 is SFDVKD in the germline V gene. The CDR3 is 11 residues long. Trimming pared 8 bases from V and 6 bases from J, leaving 7 bases between. The CDR3 DNA reads as TGTGCCACCATATTCAGTCAGCCCCAGCATTTT. Encoded protein: CATIFSQPQHF.

This chain joins TRBV28 and TRBJ1-5, with D perhaps matching TRBD1 (6 bases). V shed 5 bases and J shed 3 bases, with 23 bases lying between them. Germline CDR1 reads MDHEN; CDR2 reads SYDVKM. The CDR3 covers 18 residues. In DNA form, the CDR3 reads TGTGCCAGCAGTCCACTACCCACACAGGGCTCGAACAATCAGCCCCAGCATTTT. It yields the protein CASSPLPTQGSNNQPQHF. Full variable domain (outside the CDR3, taken from reference TRBV28 and TRBJ1-5): DVKVTQSSRYLVKRTGEKVFLECVQDMDHENMFWYRQDPGLGLRLIYFSYDVKMKEKGDIPEGYSVSREKKERFSLILESASTNQTSMYLCASSPLPTQGSNNQPQHFGDGTRLSIL.

V and J are TRBV24-1 and TRBJ2-5; D might be TRBD2 (7 bases). CDR1 and CDR2 from the germline V gene are KGHDR and SFDVKD. Deletions cut 4 bases from V and 4 bases from J, with 15 bases between. The CDR3 sequence is 15 residues long. The CDR3 region is CATSDPGGLGETQYF. The CDR3 DNA reads as TGTGCCACCAGTGACCCGGGGGGCCTCGGAGAGACCCAGTACTTC.

The CDR3 sequence is CASSQGDSLYEQYF. CDR3 nucleotide sequence: TGCGCCAGCAGCCAGGGGGACAGCCTCTACGAGCAGTACTTC. The chain uses TRBV4-1 and TRBJ2-7, with TRBD1 matching over 7 bases. With V trimmed by 3 bases and J by 3 bases, 5 bases remained unmatched. This CDR3 is built from 14 residues. Germline V CDR1 and CDR2: MGHRA, YSYEKL.

On this clone itself: Sequence at one end of the junction differs from germline and may be a read error. V usage is TRBV27 and J usage is TRBJ1-1, with D possibly matching TRBD1 (6 bases). This CDR3 has 11 amino acids. CDR1 and CDR2 from the germline V gene are MNHEY and SMNVEV (reference sequence). This CDR3 reads CASSLGGVFMF. CDR3 nucleotide sequence: TGTGCCAGCAGTTTAGGGGGCGTCTTTATGTTT.

V is TRBV7-8 and J is TRBJ1-2, with a possible D match to TRBD1 (5 bases). V was trimmed by 4 bases and J by 7 bases, leaving 7 bases between them. This CDR3 region has 11 residues. Germline lookup yields CDR1 SGHVS and CDR2 FQNEAQ. The CDR3 sequence is CASSWGTGYTF. As DNA, the CDR3 is TGTGCCAGCAGCTGGGGCACTGGCTACACCTTC. The whole variable domain, filled in from reference TRBV7-8 and TRBJ1-2, reads GAGVSQSPRYKVAKRGQDVALRCDPISGHVSLFWYQQALGQGPEFLTYFQNEAQLDKSGLPSDRFFAERPEGSVSTLKIQRTQQEDSAVYLCASSWGTGYTFGSGTRLTVV.

The genes are TRBV3-1 (or the pseudogene TRBV3-2) and TRBJ2-4, with D possibly being TRBD2 (7 bases). CDR1 LGHDT and CDR2 YNNKEL come from the germline V gene (reference sequence). V was shortened by 0 bases and J by 2 bases, with 17 bases between the two germline ends. CDR3 length equals 18 residues. This CDR3 reads CASSQDAAGARPKNIQYF. In DNA, the CDR3 is TGTGCCAGCAGCCAAGATGCTGCGGGGGCCCGGCCCAAAAACATTCAGTACTTC.

V and J are TRBV4-2 and TRBJ1-3, with unresolved D. Germline-derived CDR1 and CDR2 are LGHNA and YNFKEQ. The CDR3 has 16 amino acids. Trimming stripped 4 bases from V and 0 bases from J, with 13 bases between. CDR3: CASSRTDGSSGNTIYF. The CDR3 region has the DNA TGTGCCAGCAGCCGGACGGACGGGAGCTCTGGAAACACCATATATTTT.

The CDR3 here is CAWSEGSGVYNEQFF. As DNA, the CDR3 is TGTGCCTGGAGTGAGGGAAGCGGGGTATACAATGAGCAGTTCTTC. The rearrangement joins TRBV30 to TRBJ2-1, with 7 bases fitting TRBD2. Germline V gives CDR1 GTSNPN, CDR2 SVGIG (reference sequence). V was pared by 1 base and J by 4 bases, with 7 bases of the junction left unmatched. CDR3 size: 15 residues.

This chain joins TRBV7-2 and TRBJ2-1; D possibly corresponds to TRBD2 (6 bases). In germline, CDR1 is SGHTA, CDR2 FQGNSA. The V and J ends lost 5 bases and 5 bases respectively, with 13 bases between them. This CDR3 is 14 amino acids long. This chain's CDR3 is CASSGGLTHNEQFF. The CDR3 DNA reads TGTGCCAGCAGCGGGGGACTTACACACAATGAGCAGTTCTTC.

This chain connects TRBV6-5 to TRBJ2-3, with D unclear. This CDR3 has 13 amino acids. Trimming shortened V by 6 bases and J by 1 base, and 8 bases separated the two germline ends. Per the germline V gene, CDR1 is MNHEY and CDR2 is SVGAGI. The CDR3 loop reads CASSSSGTDTQYF. CDR3 sequence (DNA): TGTGCCAGCAGCTCGTCAGGCACAGATACGCAGTATTTT.

The rearrangement joins TRBV10-3 to TRBJ1-5, with D uncertain. The CDR3 is 12 residues long. Germline-derived CDR1 and CDR2 are ENHRY and SYGVKD. V was shortened by 3 bases and J by 3 bases, with 3 bases between the two germline ends. For the CDR3, the DNA is TGTGCCATCAGTGATAACAATCAGCCCCAGCATTTT. It is translated as CAISDNNQPQHF.

The J gene is TRBJ2-7, the V gene TRBV5-4; 15 nucleotides match TRBD2. The CDR3 length is 18 residues. Germline V gene data show CDR1 as SGHNT and CDR2 as YYREEE (reference sequence). V was pared by 4 bases and J by 2 bases, with 10 bases of the junction left unmatched. Written as DNA, the CDR3 is TGTGCCAGCAGCCGAGGGACTAGCGGGAGGACTACCCCCTACGAGCAGTACTTC. Encoded protein: CASSRGTSGRTTPYEQYF.

This chain links TRBV19 with TRBJ2-7; 14 bases are shared with TRBD2. The ends lost 6 bases at V and 2 bases at J; junction bases unmatched: 6. The CDR3 has 16 residues. CDR1 is LNHDA and CDR2 is SQIVND in the germline V gene (reference sequence). The CDR3 DNA is TGTGCCAGTAGCACGCCGGGACTAGCGGGAGCCTACGAGCAGTACTTC. The encoded protein is CASSTPGLAGAYEQYF.